This T cell receptor (beta chain) was recovered during a study of blood T cell repertoires in COVID-19 (dated by TCRdb to 2020 to 2022). About the investigation overall: Samples from collaborators originated in the United States, Italy and Spain and spanned both the acute and convalescent phases of COVID-19. The prospective study material was composed of cDNA or gDNA derived from T cells, B-cell-depleted T cells, or PBMCs. Deeply sampled blood TCRbeta repertoires from subjects exposed to, actively infected with, or recovered from COVID-19 were included in the dataset. A freely available public database, intended as a resource for researchers studying the immune response to SARS-CoV-2, is where the repertoires were released. Samples came from the ongoing ImmuneRACE study (first 160 participants) plus 1,254 subjects from 6 global collaborators. Sample metadata almost always included a de-identified subject ID, COVID-19 status, age in years and sex. HLA class I and class II types, where available, came from metadata supplied by the sample provider rather than from assay-based typing. General findings and caveats noted by the study authors: The quantity of clinical and demographic metadata differed by source and by participant and was supplied without curation.

For this clone: What this receptor recognizes is not known. There are no base qualities to consult, and no much larger clone falls within one base.

Whole blood was collected in K2EDTA tubes by collaborating institutions according to the institutions' own protocols. Collaborator samples were shipped for TCRbeta analysis as frozen whole blood, isolated PBMCs, or DNA extracted from either sample type. TCRbeta CDR3 regions were amplified from genomic DNA by means of the immunoSEQ Assay, a bias-controlled multiplex PCR. As for the authors' bioinformatics: The number of nucleated cells in each sample was estimated from the amplification of reference gene primers within the assay. To quantify the absolute abundance of each unique TCRbeta CDR3 rearrangement, sequence reads were collapsed and filtered. Productive Simpson clonality was computed per sample as the square root of Simpson's diversity index over productive rearrangements. The clones in this table, taken by TCRdb from immuneACCESS, are in-frame only. Not every clone is retained; where verified, under half of the shortfall comes from an unresolved V gene, and the cause of the rest is unknown. That table gives V, J and clone size, and the DNA gave D and trimming. Here the sample has 200,000 to 250,000 clones; around 85% occur a single time. The ten largest clones capture 2% to 2.5% of the sample.

From the germline V gene, CDR1 is SGHRS and CDR2 is YFSETQ. The CDR3 goes from the cysteine to the phenylalanine over 15 residues. The CDR3 DNA has 45 bases and is translated from base 1. V loses 4 bases, J loses 1 base, and the germline ends lie 14 bases apart. The rearranged segments are TRBV5-1 and TRBJ1-1; the D gene is not confidently resolved. The sample was peripheral blood. This TCR was recovered from a woman in her fifties or sixties with acute or convalescent COVID-19. The nucleotides are TGCGCCAGCAGCCCACCCCTTCTAGGGAACACTGAAGCTTTCTTT. Its amino acids are CASSPPLLGNTEAFF. Beyond the CDR3, the reference TRBV5-1 and TRBJ1-1 genes provide the residues; the full variable domain reads: KAGVTQTPRYLIKTRGQQVTLSCSPISGHRSVSWYQQTPGQGLQFLFEYFSETQRNKGNFPGRFSGRQFSNSRSEMNVSTLELGDSALYLCASSPPLLGNTEAFFGQGTRLTVV.